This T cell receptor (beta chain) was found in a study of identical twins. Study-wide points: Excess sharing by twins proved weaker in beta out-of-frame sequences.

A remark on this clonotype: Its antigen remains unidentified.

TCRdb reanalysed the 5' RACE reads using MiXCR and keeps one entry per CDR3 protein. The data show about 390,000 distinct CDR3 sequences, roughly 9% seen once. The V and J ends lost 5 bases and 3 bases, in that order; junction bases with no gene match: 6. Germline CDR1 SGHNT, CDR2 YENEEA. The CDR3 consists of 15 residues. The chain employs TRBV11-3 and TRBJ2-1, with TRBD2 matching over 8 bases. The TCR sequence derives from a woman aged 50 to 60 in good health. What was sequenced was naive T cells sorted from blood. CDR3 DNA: TGTGCCAGCAGCACCGGGACTAGGAACTACAATGAGCAGTTCTTC. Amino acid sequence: CASSTGTRNYNEQFF. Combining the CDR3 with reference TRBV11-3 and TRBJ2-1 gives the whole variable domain EAGVVQSPRYKIIEKKQPVAFWCNPISGHNTLYWYLQNLGQGPELLIRYENEEAVDDSQLPKDRFSAERLKGVDSTLKIQPAELGDSAVYLCASSTGTRNYNEQFFGPGTRLTVL.